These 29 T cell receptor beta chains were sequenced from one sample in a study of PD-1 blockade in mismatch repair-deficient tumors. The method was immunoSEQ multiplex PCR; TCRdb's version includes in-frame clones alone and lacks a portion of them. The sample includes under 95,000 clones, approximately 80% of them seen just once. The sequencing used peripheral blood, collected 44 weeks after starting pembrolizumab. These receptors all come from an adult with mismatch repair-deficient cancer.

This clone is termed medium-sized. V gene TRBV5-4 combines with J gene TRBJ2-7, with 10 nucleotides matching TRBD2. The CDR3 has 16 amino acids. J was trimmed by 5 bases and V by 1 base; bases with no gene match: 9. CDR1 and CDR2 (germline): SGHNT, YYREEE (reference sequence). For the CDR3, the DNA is TGTGCCAGCAGCTTGCCTAGCGGGAGTGGTGTAAACGAGCAGTACTTC. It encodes CASSLPSGSGVNEQYF.

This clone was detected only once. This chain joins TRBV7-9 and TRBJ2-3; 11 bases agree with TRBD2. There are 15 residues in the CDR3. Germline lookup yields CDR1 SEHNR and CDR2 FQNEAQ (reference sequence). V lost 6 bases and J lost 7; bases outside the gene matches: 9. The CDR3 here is CASSPTLAGGNTQYF. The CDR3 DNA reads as TGTGCCAGCAGTCCCACTTTAGCGGGGGGGAATACGCAGTATTTT.

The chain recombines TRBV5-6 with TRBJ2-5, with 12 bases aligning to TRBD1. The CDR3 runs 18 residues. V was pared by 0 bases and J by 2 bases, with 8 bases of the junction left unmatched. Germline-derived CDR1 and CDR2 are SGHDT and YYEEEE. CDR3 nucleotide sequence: TGTGCCAGCAGCTTGGGCCGGGACAGGGGGCTAAGACAAGAGACCCAGTACTTC. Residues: CASSLGRDRGLRQETQYF.

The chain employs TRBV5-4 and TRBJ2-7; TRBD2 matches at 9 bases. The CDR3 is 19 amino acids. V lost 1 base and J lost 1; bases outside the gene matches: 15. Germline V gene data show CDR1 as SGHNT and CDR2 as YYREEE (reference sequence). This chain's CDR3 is CASSLHLGVTSGGSYEQYF. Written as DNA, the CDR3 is TGTGCCAGCAGCTTGCATTTAGGGGTGACTAGCGGCGGATCCTACGAGCAGTACTTC.

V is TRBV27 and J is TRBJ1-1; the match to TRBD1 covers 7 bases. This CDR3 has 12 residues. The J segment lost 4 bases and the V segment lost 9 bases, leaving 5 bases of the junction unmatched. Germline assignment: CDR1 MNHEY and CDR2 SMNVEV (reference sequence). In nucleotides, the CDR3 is TGTGCCAGTAACAGGGGAAGCACTGAAGCTTTCTTT. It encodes CASNRGSTEAFF.

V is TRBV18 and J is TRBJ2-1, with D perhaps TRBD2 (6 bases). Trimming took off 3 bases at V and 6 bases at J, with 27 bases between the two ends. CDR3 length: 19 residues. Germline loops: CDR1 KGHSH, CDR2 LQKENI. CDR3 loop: CASSPLGGTDRSTTNEQFF. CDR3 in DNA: TGTGCCAGCTCACCCCTCGGGGGAACAGACCGGTCCACGACCAATGAGCAGTTCTTC.

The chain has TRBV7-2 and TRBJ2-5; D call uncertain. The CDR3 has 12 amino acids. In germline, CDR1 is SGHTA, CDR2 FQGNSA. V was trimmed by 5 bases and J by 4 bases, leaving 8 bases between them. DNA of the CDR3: TGTGCCAGCAGCCCGCGGTTAGAGACCCAGTACTTC. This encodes CASSPRLETQYF.

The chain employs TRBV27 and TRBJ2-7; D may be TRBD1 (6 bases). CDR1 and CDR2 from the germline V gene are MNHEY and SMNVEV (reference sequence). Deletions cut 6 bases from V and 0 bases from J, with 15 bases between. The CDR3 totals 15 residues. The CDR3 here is CASSRDRMSSYEQYF. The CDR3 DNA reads TGTGCCAGCAGCCGCGACAGGATGAGCTCCTACGAGCAGTACTTC.

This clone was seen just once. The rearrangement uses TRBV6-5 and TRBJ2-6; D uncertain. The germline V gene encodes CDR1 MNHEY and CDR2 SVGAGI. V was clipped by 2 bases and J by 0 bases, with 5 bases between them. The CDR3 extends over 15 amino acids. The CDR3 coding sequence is TGTGCCAGCAGTTACCGGAACTCTGGGGCCAACGTCCTGACTTTC. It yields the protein CASSYRNSGANVLTF.

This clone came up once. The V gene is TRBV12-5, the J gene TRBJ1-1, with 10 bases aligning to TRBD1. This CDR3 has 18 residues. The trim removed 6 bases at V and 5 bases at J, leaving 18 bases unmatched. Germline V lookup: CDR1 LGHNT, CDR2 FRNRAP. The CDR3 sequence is CASGPTPGQGIRGTEAFF. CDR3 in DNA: TGTGCTAGTGGCCCAACGCCGGGACAGGGGATCAGGGGAACTGAAGCTTTCTTT. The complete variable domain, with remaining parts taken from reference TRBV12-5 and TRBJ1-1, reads DARVTQTPRHKVTEMGQEVTMRCQPILGHNTVFWYRQTMMQGLELLAYFRNRAPLDDSGMPKDRFSAEMPDATLATLKIQPSEPRDSAVYFCASGPTPGQGIRGTEAFFGQGTRLTVV.

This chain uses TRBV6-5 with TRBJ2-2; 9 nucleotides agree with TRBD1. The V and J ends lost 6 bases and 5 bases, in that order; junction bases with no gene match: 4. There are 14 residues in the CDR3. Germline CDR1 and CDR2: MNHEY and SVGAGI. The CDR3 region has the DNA TGTGCCAGCAGCGGGACAGGGAGAACCGGGGAGCTGTTTTTT. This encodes CASSGTGRTGELFF.

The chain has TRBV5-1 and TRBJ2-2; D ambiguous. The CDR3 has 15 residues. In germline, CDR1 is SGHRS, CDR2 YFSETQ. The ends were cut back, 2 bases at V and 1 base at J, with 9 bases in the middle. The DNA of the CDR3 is TGCGCCAGCAGCTTAGCGTTCGGGAACACCGGGGAGCTGTTTTTT. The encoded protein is CASSLAFGNTGELFF.

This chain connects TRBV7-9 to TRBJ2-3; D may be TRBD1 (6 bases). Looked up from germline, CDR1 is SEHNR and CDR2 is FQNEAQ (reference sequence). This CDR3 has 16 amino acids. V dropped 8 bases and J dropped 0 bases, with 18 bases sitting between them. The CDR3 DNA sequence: TGTGCCAGCGGCTCGCCCCAGGGGCTAAGCACAGATACGCAGTATTTT. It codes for CASGSPQGLSTDTQYF.

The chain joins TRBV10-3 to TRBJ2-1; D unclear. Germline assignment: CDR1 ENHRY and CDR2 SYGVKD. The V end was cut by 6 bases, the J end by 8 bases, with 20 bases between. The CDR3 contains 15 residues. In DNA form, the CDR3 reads TGTGCCATCAGACGAACCCTTGACAAGCAGGATGAGCAGTTCTTC. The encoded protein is CAIRRTLDKQDEQFF.

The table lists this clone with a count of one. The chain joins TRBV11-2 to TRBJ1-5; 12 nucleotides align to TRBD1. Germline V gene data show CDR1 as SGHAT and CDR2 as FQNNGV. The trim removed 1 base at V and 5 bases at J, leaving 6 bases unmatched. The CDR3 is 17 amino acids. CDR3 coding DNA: TGTGCCAGCAGCTTAGGGGGACAGGGGGCTTTGTATCAGCCCCAGCATTTT. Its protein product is CASSLGGQGALYQPQHF.

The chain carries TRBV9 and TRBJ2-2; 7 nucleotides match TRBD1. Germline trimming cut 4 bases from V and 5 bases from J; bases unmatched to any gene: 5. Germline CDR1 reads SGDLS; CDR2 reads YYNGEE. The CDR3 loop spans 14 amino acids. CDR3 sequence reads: CASSFRQGTGELFF. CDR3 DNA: TGTGCCAGCAGCTTCAGACAGGGTACCGGGGAGCTGTTTTTT.

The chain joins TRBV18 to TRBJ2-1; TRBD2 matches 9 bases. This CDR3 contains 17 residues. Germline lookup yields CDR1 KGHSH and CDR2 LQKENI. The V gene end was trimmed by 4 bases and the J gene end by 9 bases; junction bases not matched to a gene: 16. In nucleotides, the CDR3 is TGTGCCAGCTCACGGGGGGGGCCAGCGGGAGGCCGTGGTGAGCAGTTCTTC. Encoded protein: CASSRGGPAGGRGEQFF. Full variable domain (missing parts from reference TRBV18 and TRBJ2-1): NAGVMQNPRHLVRRRGQEARLRCSPMKGHSHVYWYRQLPEEGLKFMVYLQKENIIDESGMPKERFSAEFPKEGPSILRIQQVVRGDSAAYFCASSRGGPAGGRGEQFFGPGTRLTVL.

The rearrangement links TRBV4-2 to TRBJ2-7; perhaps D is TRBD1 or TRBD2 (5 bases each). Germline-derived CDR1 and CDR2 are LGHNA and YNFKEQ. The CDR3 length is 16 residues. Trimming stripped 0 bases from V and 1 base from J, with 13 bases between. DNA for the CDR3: TGTGCCAGCAGCCAAGAAGTAGGGGACGGTTCCTACGAGCAGTACTTC. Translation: CASSQEVGDGSYEQYF.

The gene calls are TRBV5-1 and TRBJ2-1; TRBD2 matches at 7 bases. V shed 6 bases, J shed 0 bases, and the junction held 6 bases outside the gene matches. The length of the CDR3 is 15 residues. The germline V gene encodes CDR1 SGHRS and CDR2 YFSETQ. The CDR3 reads CASTLIAGSYNEQFF. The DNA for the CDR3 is TGCGCCAGCACCTTAATAGCGGGCTCCTACAATGAGCAGTTCTTC.

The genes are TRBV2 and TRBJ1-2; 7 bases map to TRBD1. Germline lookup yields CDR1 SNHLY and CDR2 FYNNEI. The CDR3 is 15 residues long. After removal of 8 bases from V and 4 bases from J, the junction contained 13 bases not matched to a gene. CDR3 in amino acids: CASVAGDSGAYGYTF. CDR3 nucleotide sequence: TGTGCCAGCGTAGCCGGGGACAGCGGAGCCTATGGCTACACCTTC.

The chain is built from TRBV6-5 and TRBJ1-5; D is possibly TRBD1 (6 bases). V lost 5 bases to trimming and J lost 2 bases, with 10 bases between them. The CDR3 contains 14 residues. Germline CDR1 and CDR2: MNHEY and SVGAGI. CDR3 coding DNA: TGTGCCAGCAGTACGACAGGCGGCAATCAGCCCCAGCATTTT. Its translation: CASSTTGGNQPQHF.

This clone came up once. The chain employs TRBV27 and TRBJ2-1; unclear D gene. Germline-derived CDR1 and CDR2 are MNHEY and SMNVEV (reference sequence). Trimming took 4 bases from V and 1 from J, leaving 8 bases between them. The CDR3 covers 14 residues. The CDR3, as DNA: TGTGCCAGCAGTTCTCGGGTGTCCTACAATGAGCAGTTCTTC. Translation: CASSSRVSYNEQFF.

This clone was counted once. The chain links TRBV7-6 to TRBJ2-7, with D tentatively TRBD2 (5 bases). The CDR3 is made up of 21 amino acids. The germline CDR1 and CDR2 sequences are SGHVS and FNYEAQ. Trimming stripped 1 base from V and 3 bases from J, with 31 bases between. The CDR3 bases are TGTGCCAGCAGCTTAGACCACACCGACCTAACTAGTCAAAGTAATAACTACGAGCAGTACTTC. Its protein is CASSLDHTDLTSQSNNYEQYF.

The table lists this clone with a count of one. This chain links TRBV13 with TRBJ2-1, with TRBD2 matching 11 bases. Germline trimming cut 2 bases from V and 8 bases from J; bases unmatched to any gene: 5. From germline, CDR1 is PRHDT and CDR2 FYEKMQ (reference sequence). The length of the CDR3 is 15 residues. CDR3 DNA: TGTGCCAGCAGCTTAACTAGCGGGAGATTGGATGAGCAGTTCTTC. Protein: CASSLTSGRLDEQFF.

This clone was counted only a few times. CDR3 sequence reads: CASGQGVEWTDTQYF. The CDR3 DNA follows: TGTGCCAGCGGACAGGGTGTGGAGTGGACAGATACGCAGTATTTT. The chain couples TRBV28 to TRBJ2-3, with 8 positions matching TRBD1. The germline CDR1 and CDR2 sequences are MDHEN and SYDVKM. CDR3 length: 15 residues. V lost 8 bases, J lost 3 bases, and 10 bases stayed unmatched.

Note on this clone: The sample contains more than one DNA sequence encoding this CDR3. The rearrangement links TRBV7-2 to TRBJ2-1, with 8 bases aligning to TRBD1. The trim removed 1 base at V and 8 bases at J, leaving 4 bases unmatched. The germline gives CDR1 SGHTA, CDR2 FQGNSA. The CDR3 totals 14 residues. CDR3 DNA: TGTGCCAGCAGCTTAGGGGGACAGGTTCATGAGCAGTTCTTC. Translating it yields CASSLGGQVHEQFF.

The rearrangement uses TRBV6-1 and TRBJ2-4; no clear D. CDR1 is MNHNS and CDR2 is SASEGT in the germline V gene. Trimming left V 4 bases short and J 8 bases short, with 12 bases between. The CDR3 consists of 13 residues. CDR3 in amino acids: CASSARSGDIQYF. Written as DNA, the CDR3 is TGTGCCAGCAGTGCTCGCTCCGGTGACATTCAGTACTTC.

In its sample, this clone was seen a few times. The CDR3 sequence is CASFDSFPEAFF. The CDR3 DNA reads TGTGCCAGCTTCGACAGCTTTCCCGAAGCTTTCTTT. The gene calls are TRBV18 and TRBJ1-1; maybe TRBD1 (5 bases). CDR1 and CDR2 from the germline V gene are KGHSH and LQKENI. The germline V and J ends were trimmed by 7 bases and 8 bases, with 14 bases remaining between them. The CDR3 covers 12 residues.

CDR3 DNA sequence: TGTGCCAGCAGCTTGACTAGCGATTACAATGAGCAGTTCTTC. Its translation: CASSLTSDYNEQFF. The V and J genes are TRBV7-3 and TRBJ2-1; 8 nucleotides align to TRBD2. Trimming cost V 3 bases and J 4 bases; bases outside gene matches: 2. Germline V gene data show CDR1 as SGHTA and CDR2 as FQGTGA. CDR3 length: 14 amino acids.